This TCR beta chain came from a study of cytomegalovirus exposure and HLA in healthy donors. The primer mix had 60 Vbeta and 13 Jbeta primers. Source study methods: In a later analysis, of tens of millions of unique beta chains, some 10 million appeared in at least two donors. Repertoires were generated with immunoSEQ multiplex PCR, while TCRdb's copy carries only in-frame clones and drops some. V and J calls and clone size follow that table, whereas D and trimming were derived from the DNA. This table holds approximately 160,000 clones, roughly 82% found once. CDR1 is MGHRA and CDR2 is YSYEKL in the germline V gene. CDR3 length: 15 residues. V lost 7 bases, J lost 11 bases, and 15 bases stayed unmatched.

This sequence was found in a girl aged 5-17 years in good health and CMV-seropositive. The rearrangement links TRBV4-1 to TRBJ2-3; TRBD2 matches 10 bases. Material: PBMCs. The CDR3 spells CASTPRVASGSMQYF. As DNA, the CDR3 is TGCGCCAGCACCCCAAGGGTGGCTAGCGGGAGTATGCAGTATTTT.